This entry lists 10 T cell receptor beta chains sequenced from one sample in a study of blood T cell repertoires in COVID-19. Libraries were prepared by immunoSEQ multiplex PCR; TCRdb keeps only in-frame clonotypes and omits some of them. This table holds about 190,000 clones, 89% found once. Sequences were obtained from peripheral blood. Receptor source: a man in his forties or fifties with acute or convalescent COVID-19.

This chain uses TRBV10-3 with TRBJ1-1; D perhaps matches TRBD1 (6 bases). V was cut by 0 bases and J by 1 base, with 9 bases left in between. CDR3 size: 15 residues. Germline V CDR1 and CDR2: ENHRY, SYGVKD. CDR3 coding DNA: TGTGCCATCAGTGAGTCCGACAGGACGAACACTGAAGCTTTCTTT. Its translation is CAISESDRTNTEAFF.

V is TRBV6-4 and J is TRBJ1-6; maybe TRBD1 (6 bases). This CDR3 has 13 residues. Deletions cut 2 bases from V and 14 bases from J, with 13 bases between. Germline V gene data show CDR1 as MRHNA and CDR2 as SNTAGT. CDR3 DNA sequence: TGTGCCAGCAGTGACCGGGCAGGGGAGTCCCTCCACTTT. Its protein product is CASSDRAGESLHF.

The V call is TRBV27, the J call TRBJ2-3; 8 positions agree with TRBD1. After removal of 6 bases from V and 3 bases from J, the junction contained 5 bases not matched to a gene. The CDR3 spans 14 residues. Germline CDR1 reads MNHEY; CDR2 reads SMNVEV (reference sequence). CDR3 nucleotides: TGTGCCAGCAGGCTCAGGGGGCGAACAGATACGCAGTATTTT. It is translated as CASRLRGRTDTQYF.

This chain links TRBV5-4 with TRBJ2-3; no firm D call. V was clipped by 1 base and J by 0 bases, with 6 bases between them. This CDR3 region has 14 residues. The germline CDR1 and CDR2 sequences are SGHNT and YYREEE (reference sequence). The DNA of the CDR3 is TGTGCCAGCAGCTTGCCACAGAGCACAGATACGCAGTATTTT. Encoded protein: CASSLPQSTDTQYF.

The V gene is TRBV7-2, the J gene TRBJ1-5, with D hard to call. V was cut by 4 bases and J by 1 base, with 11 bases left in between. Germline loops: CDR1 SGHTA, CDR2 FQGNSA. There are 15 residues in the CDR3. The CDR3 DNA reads TGTGCCAGCAGCTCCAGAGGCCCGAGCAATCAGCCCCAGCATTTT. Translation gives CASSSRGPSNQPQHF.

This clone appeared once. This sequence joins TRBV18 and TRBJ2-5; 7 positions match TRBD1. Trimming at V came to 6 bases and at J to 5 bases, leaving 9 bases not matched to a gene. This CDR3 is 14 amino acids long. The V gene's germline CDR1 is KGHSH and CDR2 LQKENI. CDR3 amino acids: CASSLRDSSETQYF. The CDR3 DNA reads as TGTGCCAGCTCCCTCCGGGACAGTTCCGAGACCCAGTACTTC.

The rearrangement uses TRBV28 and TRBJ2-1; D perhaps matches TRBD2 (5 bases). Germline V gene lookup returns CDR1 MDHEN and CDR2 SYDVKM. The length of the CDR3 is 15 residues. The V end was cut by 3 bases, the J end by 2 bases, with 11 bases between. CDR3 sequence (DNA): TGTGCCAGCAGTTTCCTGAGGGAGACCTACAATGAGCAGTTCTTC. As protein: CASSFLRETYNEQFF.

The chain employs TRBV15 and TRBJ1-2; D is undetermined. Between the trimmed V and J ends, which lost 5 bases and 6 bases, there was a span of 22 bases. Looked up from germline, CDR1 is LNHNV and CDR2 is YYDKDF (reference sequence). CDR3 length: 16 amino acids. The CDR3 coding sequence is TGTGCCACCAGCGGAAAGACGGCGGAGAAAGCCCATGGCTACACCTTC. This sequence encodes CATSGKTAEKAHGYTF.

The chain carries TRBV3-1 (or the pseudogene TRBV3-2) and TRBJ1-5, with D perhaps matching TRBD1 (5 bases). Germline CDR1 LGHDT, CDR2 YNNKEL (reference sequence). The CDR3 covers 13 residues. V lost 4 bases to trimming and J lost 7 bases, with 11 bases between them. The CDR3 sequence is CASSPPGGQPQHF. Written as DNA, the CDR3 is TGTGCCAGCAGCCCCCCCGGGGGACAGCCCCAGCATTTT.

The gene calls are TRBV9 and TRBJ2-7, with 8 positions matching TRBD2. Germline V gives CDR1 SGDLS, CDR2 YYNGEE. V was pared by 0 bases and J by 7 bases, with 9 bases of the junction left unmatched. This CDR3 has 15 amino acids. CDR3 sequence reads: CASSVAAGGPVEQYF. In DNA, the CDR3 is TGTGCCAGCAGCGTAGCGGCGGGGGGCCCCGTAGAGCAGTACTTC.